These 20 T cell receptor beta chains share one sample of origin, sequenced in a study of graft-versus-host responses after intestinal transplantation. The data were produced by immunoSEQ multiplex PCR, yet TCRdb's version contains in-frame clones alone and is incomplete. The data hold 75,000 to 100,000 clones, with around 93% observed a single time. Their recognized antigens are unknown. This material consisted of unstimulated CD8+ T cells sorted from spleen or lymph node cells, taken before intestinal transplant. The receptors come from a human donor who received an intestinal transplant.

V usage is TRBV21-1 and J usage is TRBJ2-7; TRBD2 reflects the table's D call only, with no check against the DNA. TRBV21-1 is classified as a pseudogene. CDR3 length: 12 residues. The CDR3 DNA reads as TGTGCCAGCAGCATCTTCCTCTACGAGCAGTACTTC. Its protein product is CASSIFLYEQYF.

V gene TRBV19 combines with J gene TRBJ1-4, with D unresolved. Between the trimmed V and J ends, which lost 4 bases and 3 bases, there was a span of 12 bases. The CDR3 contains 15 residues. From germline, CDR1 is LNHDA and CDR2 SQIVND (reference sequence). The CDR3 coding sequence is TGTGCCAGTAGTACTGGATATGGAGCTAATGAAAAACTGTTTTTT. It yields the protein CASSTGYGANEKLFF.

The CDR3 DNA is TGTGCCAGCAACCCGGGACAGAACTTTAACTACGAGCAGTACTTC. Protein product: CASNPGQNFNYEQYF. V and J are TRBV6-5 and TRBJ2-7; 7 nucleotides match TRBD1. The CDR3 sequence is 15 residues long. Unmatched junction bases numbered 12, after V lost 7 bases and J lost 3 bases. Germline-derived CDR1 and CDR2 are MNHEY and SVGAGI.

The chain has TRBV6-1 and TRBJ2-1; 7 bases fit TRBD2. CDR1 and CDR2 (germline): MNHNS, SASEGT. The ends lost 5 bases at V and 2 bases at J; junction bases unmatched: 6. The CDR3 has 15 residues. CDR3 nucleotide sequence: TGTGCCAGCAGTTCCGGGACTAACACCTACAATGAGCAGTTCTTC. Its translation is CASSSGTNTYNEQFF.

DNA for the CDR3: TGTGCCAGTAAGGTCTCCCTCGGGGATATCGAGCAGTACTTC. The encoded protein is CASKVSLGDIEQYF. The rearrangement links TRBV19 to TRBJ2-7; D is possibly TRBD2 (5 bases). The V gene's germline CDR1 is LNHDA and CDR2 SQIVND (reference sequence). Trimming left V 7 bases short and J 6 bases short, with 19 bases between. The CDR3 spans 14 residues.

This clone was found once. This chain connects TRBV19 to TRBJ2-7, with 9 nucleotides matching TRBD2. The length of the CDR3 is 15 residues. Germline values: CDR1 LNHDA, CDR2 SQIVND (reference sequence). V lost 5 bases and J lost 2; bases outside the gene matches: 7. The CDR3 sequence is CASSASSGEPYEQYF. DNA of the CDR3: TGTGCCAGTAGTGCCTCTAGCGGGGAACCCTACGAGCAGTACTTC.

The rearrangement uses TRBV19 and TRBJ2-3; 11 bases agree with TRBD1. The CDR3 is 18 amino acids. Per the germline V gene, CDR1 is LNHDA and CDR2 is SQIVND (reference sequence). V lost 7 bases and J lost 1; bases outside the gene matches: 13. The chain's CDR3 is CASTPPDRGLEGTDTQYF. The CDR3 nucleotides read TGTGCCAGTACCCCCCCGGACAGGGGGCTTGAAGGCACAGATACGCAGTATTTT.

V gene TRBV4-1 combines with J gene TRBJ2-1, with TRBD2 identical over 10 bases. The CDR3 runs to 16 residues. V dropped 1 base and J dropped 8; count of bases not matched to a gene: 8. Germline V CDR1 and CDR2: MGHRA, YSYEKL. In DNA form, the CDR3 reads TGCGCCAGCAGCCAAGGGCCCAGCGGGAGGGCAGATGAGCAGTTCTTC. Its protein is CASSQGPSGRADEQFF.

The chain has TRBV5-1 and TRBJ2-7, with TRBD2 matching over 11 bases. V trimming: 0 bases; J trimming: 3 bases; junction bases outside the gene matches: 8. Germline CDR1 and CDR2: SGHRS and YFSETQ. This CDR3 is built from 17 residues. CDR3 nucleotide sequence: TGCGCCAGCAGCTTGGATGGACTAGCGGGCGGAAGCTACGAGCAGTACTTC. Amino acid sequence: CASSLDGLAGGSYEQYF.

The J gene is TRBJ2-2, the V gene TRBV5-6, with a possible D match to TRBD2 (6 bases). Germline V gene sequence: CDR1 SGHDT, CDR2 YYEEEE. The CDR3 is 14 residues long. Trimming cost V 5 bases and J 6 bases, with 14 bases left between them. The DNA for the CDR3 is TGTGCCAGCAGGAGGTGGGGGGTTCCCGGGGAGCTGTTTTTT. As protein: CASRRWGVPGELFF.

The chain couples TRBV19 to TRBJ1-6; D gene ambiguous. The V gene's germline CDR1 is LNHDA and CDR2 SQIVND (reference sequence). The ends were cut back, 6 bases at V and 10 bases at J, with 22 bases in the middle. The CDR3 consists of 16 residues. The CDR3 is CASREDGFLFRSPLHF. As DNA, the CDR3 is TGTGCCAGTAGAGAAGACGGGTTCCTTTTTAGGTCACCCCTCCACTTT.

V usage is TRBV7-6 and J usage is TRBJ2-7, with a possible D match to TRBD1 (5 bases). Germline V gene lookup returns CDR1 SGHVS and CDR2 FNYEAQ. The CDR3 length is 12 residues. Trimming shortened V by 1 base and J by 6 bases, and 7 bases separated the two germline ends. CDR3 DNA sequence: TGTGCCAGCAGCTTAGGGACATCCGAGCAGTACTTC. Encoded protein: CASSLGTSEQYF.

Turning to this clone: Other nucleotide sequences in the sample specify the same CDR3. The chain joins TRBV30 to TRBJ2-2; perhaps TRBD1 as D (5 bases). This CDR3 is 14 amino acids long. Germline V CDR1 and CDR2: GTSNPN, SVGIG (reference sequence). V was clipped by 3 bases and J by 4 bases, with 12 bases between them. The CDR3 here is CAWRKRQGTGELFF. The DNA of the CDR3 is TGTGCCTGGAGGAAACGTCAGGGCACCGGGGAGCTGTTTTTT.

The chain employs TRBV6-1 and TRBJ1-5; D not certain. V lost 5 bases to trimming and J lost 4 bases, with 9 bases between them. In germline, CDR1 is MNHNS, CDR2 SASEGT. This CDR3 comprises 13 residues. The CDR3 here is CASSIVENQPQHF. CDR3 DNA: TGTGCCAGCAGTATAGTAGAAAATCAGCCCCAGCATTTT.

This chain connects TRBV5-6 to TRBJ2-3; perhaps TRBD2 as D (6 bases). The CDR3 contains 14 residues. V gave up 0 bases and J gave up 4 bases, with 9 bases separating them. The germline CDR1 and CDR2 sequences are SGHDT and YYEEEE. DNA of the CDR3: TGTGCCAGCAGCTTGGGCTCGGGGGCAGATACGCAGTATTTT. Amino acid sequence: CASSLGSGADTQYF.

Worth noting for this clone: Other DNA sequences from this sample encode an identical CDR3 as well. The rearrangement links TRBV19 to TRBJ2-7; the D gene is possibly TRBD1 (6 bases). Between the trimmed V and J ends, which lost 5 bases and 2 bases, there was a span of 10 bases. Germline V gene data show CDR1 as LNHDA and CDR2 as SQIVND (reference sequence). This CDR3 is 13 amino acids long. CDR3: CASSAGTPYEQYF. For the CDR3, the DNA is TGTGCCAGTAGTGCCGGGACACCCTACGAGCAGTACTTC.

CDR3 DNA: TGCGCCAGCAGCCTAGTTTATGGCGGAGTGGGCAATGAGCAGTTCTTC. It translates to CASSLVYGGVGNEQFF. The gene calls are TRBV4-1 and TRBJ2-1; D gene uncertain. Germline V gives CDR1 MGHRA, CDR2 YSYEKL. The CDR3 length is 16 residues. Trimming removed 4 bases at V and 6 bases at J, with 19 bases between.

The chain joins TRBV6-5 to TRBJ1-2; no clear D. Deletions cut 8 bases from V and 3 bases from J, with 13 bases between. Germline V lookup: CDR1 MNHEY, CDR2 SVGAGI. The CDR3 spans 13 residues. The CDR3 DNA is TGTGCCAGCCAAGACGGAGTCGACTATGGCTACACCTTC. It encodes CASQDGVDYGYTF.

CDR3 in DNA: TGTGCCAGCAGTTTACTAGCGACCCTAGGGAGCGGGGAGCTGTTTTTT. Translated: CASSLLATLGSGELFF. The chain employs TRBV27 and TRBJ2-2; TRBD2 might be the D (6 bases). Trimming left V 2 bases short and J 7 bases short, with 17 bases between. The CDR3 totals 16 residues. Per the germline V gene, CDR1 is MNHEY and CDR2 is SMNVEV (reference sequence).

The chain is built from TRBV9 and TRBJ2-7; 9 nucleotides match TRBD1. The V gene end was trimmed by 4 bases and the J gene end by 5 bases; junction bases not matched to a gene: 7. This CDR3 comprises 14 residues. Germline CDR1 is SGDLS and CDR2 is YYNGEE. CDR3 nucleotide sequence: TGTGCCAGCAGCACCGGGACAGGGTTCAACGAGCAGTACTTC. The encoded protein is CASSTGTGFNEQYF.